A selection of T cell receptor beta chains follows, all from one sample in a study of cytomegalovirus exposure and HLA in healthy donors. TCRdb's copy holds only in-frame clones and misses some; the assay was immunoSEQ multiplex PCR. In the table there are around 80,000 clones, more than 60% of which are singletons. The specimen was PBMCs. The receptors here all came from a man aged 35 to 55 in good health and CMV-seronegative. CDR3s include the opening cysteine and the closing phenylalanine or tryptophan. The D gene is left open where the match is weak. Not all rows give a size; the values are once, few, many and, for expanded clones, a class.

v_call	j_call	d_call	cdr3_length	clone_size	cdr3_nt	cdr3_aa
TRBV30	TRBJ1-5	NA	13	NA	TGTGCCTGGAGTGTACAGGAAGGTCAGCCCCAGCATTTT	CAWSVQEGQPQHF
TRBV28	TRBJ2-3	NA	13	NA	TGTGCCAGCAGTTTATTTAGTGCAGATACGCAGTATTTT	CASSLFSADTQYF
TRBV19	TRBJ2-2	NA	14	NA	TGTGCCAGTAGTCCCAACGGGCCGACCGGGGAGCTGTTTTTT	CASSPNGPTGELFF
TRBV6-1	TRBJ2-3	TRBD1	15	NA	TGTGCCAGCAGTGAAGAGGTCAGGGGGCCAGATACGCAGTATTTT	CASSEEVRGPDTQYF
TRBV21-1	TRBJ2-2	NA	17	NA	TGTGCCAGCAGAAAAAGACTAGCAACTCCGAACACCGGGGAGCTGTTTTTT	CASRKRLATPNTGELFF
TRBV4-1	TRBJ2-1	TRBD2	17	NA	TGCGCCAGCAGCCTTCCCCGCTCAGCGGGAGACTTCAATGAGCAGTTCTTC	CASSLPRSAGDFNEQFF
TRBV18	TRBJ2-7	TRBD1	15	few	TGTGCCAGCTCACGGGATTCGGGACAGGCCTACGAGCAGTACTTC	CASSRDSGQAYEQYF
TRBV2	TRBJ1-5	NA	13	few	TGTGCCAGCAGTCCAGGGTTCGGTCAGCCCCAGCATTTT	CASSPGFGQPQHF
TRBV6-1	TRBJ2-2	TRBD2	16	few	TGTGCCAGCAGTGGACTAGCGGGATCCAACACCGGGGAGCTGTTTTTT	CASSGLAGSNTGELFF
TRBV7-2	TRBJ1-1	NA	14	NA	TGTGCCAGCAGCTTAGGACTGCCTAGGTCTGAAGCTTTCTTT	CASSLGLPRSEAFF
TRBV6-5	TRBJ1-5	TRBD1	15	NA	TGTGCCAGCAGTTCCGACAGGGGAAGCAATCAGCCCCAGCATTTT	CASSSDRGSNQPQHF
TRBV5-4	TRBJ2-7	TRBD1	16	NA	TGTGCCAGCAGCCCCTCCCTGAACAGGGGCGAAAGGGAGCAGTACTTC	CASSPSLNRGEREQYF
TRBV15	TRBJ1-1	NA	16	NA	TGTGCCACCAGCAGAGATATTGGGAGCCTGAACACTGAAGCTTTCTTT	CATSRDIGSLNTEAFF
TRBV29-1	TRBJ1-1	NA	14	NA	TGCAGCGTTGAATTTAGGGAGAAAGGAACTGAAGCTTTCTTT	CSVEFREKGTEAFF
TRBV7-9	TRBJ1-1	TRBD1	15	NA	TGTGCCAGCAGCTTTCAGGGGGTCCGTTACACTGAAGCTTTCTTT	CASSFQGVRYTEAFF
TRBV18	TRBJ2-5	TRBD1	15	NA	TGTGCCAGCTCACCGAACCGGGACAGGGTAGAGACCCAGTACTTC	CASSPNRDRVETQYF
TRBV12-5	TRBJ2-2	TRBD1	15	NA	TGTGCTAGTGGTTTGGGACAGGGGAAAACCGGGGAGCTGTTTTTT	CASGLGQGKTGELFF
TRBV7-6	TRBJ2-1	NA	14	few	TGTGCCAGCAGCTTCCAAGCCCCCTACAATGAGCAGTTCTTC	CASSFQAPYNEQFF
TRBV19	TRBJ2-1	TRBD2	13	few	TGTGCCAGTAGAGGACTAGCGGGATTTGAGCAGTTCTTC	CASRGLAGFEQFF
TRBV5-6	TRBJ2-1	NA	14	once	TGTGCCAGCACAAATCGGGTCTCCCACAATGAGCAGTTCTTC	CASTNRVSHNEQFF
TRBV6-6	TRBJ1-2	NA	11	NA	TGTGCCAGCGTCCGGCAGGGAGGCTACACCTTC	CASVRQGGYTF
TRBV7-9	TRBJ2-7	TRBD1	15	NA	TGTGCCAGCAGCTTAGGAGGGGGCCTCTCCTACGAGCAGTACTTC	CASSLGGGLSYEQYF
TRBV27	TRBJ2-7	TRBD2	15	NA	TGTGCCAGCAGTTTTAGTGGGAGGGCCTCCTACGAGCAGTACTTC	CASSFSGRASYEQYF
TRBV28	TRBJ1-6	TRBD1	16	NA	TGTGCCAGCAGTTACAGGGGGCGGTCCTATAATTCACCCCTCCACTTT	CASSYRGRSYNSPLHF
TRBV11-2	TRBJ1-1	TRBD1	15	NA	TGTGCCAGCAGCCCGACAGGGGGAGGATACACTGAAGCTTTCTTT	CASSPTGGGYTEAFF
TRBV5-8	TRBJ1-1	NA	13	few	TGTGCCAGCAGCTTGCAGTTAAGGGGTGAAGCTTTCTTT	CASSLQLRGEAFF
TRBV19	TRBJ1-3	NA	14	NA	TGTGCCAGTAGTAGACAGGACTCTGGAAACACCATATATTTT	CASSRQDSGNTIYF
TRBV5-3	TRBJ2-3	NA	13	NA	TGTGCCAGAAGCTCGCTCGGGAGAGATACGCAGTATTTT	CARSSLGRDTQYF
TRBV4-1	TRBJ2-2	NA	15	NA	TGCGCCAGCAGCCCCCCGGGACATTACACCGGGGAGCTGTTTTTT	CASSPPGHYTGELFF
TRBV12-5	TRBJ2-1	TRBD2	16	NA	TGTGCTAGTGTTGATAGGCTAGCGGGAGGGAACAATGAGCAGTTCTTC	CASVDRLAGGNNEQFF
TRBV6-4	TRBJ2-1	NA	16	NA	TGTGCCAGCAGTGACTCGCTAAAGACTGGCGTTGTTGAGCAGTTCTTC	CASSDSLKTGVVEQFF
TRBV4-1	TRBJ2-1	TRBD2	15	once	TGCGCCAGCAGCCCTGGACTAGCCTCCTACAATGAGCAGTTCTTC	CASSPGLASYNEQFF
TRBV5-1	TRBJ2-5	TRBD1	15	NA	TGCGCCAGCAGTTTTGGGGGACAGGGAGAGGAGACCCAGTACTTC	CASSFGGQGEETQYF
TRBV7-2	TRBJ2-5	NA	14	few	TGTGCCAGCAGCTTAAAACGGGACCAAGAGACCCAGTACTTC	CASSLKRDQETQYF
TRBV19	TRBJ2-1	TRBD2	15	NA	TGTGCCAGTAATCCGGGACTAGCGGGAGCAGGGGAGCAGTTCTTC	CASNPGLAGAGEQFF
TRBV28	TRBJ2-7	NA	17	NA	TGTGCCAGCAGTTCGTCCACGGACAGCCTTATCTCCTACGAGCAGTACTTC	CASSSSTDSLISYEQYF
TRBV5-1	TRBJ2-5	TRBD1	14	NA	TGCGCCAGCAGGTCGACAGGGGTACGAGAAGAGCAGTACTTC	CASRSTGVREEQYF
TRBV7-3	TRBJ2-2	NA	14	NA	TGTGCCAGCAGCTTAAACAAAAACACCGGGGAGCTGTTTTTT	CASSLNKNTGELFF
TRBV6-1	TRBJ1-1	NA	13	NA	TGTGCCAGCAGTGAGCCAGAGAACACTGAAGCTTTCTTT	CASSEPENTEAFF
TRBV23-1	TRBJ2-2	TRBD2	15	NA	TGCGCCAGCAGTCTGCAACTAGCGAGCCTCGGGGAGCTGTTTTTT	CASSLQLASLGELFF
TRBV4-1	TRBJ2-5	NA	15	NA	TGCGCCAGCAGCCAAGCTGAGACAAACCAAGAGACCCAGTACTTC	CASSQAETNQETQYF
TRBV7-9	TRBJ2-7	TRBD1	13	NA	TGTGCCAGCAGCCTTCGGACAGGGGGAGAGCAGTACTTC	CASSLRTGGEQYF
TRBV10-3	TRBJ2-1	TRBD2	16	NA	TGTGCCATCAGTCGAATCGGGACTAGGTCCTACAATGAGCAGTTCTTC	CAISRIGTRSYNEQFF
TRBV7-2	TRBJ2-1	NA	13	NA	TGTGCCAGCAGCGAATCTAGACGGAATGAGCAGTTCTTC	CASSESRRNEQFF
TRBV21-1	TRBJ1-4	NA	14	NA	TGTGCCAGCAGCCCGGCAGGGCTGGGTGAAAAACTGTTTTTT	CASSPAGLGEKLFF
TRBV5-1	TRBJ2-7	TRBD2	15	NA	TGCGCCAGCAGCTTCTCGGCGGGAGGGTTCAACGAGCAGTACTTC	CASSFSAGGFNEQYF
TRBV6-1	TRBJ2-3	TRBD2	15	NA	TGTGCCAGCAGCCACAGCGGGAGAGGGACAGATACGCAGTATTTT	CASSHSGRGTDTQYF
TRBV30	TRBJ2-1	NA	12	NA	TGTGCCTGGAGTGTAATTAGAAATGAGCAGTTCTTC	CAWSVIRNEQFF